The entry below gives a single T cell receptor (beta chain) sequence along with its context. These data come from a study of blood T cell repertoires in COVID-19. Study processing details: Amplifying reference gene primers gave estimates of nucleated cell counts. Clones were read by immunoSEQ multiplex PCR, and TCRdb kept only the in-frame ones, dropping some. V, J and clone size reflect that table, while D and trimming were determined from the DNA. Seen here are 130,000 to 150,000 clones, 88% observed once, and the top ten hold about 1.7%. With 3 bases removed from V and 6 bases from J, the gap between germline ends came to 9 bases. Germline V gives CDR1 MGHRA, CDR2 YSYEKL. CDR3 length equals 12 residues.

The sequenced sample was peripheral blood. This sequence originates from a woman aged 50 to 65 with acute or convalescent COVID-19. This chain uses TRBV4-1 with TRBJ2-7; tentative D call: TRBD1 (5 bases). The chain's CDR3 is CASSQGRSEQYF. The CDR3 nucleotides read TGCGCCAGCAGCCAGGGGCGTTCCGAGCAGTACTTC.